This TCR beta chain comes out of a study of T cell responses to AZD1222 COVID-19 vaccine. Study observations and caveats: Only a handful of AZD1222 recipients were seropositive at baseline. In the spike-specific TCR repertoire, nearly half reportedly target unmutated variant regions.

A remark on this clone: Its antigen remains unidentified.

The CDR3 is 15 residues long. V shed 3 bases and J shed 0 bases, with 9 bases lying between them. From germline, CDR1 is SGHNT and CDR2 YENEEA. Method: immunoSEQ multiplex PCR; TCRdb's copy keeps in-frame clones and lacks some. Altogether around 50,000 clones are present, around 88% being singletons, with the ten largest covering 16%. The sequenced sample was peripheral blood, obtained on day 0 of AZD1222 vaccination. This TCR was sampled from an adult in good health. This rearrangement joins TRBV11-3 to TRBJ2-1; a possible D gene is TRBD2 (5 bases). The CDR3 loop is CASSFSAGSYNEQFF. The CDR3 DNA follows: TGTGCCAGCAGCTTTTCTGCGGGCTCCTACAATGAGCAGTTCTTC. The whole variable domain, filled in from reference TRBV11-3 and TRBJ2-1, reads EAGVVQSPRYKIIEKKQPVAFWCNPISGHNTLYWYLQNLGQGPELLIRYENEEAVDDSQLPKDRFSAERLKGVDSTLKIQPAELGDSAVYLCASSFSAGSYNEQFFGPGTRLTVL.